What follows are 25 T cell receptor beta chains derived from one specimen sequenced in a study of blood T cell repertoires in COVID-19. This table comes from immunoSEQ multiplex PCR, and its TCRdb copy is limited to in-frame clones, with some not included. The data hold around 120,000 clones, with roughly nine tenths observed a single time. Sequenced sample: peripheral blood. These receptors came from a man aged 50 to 59 with active COVID-19.

This sequence joins TRBV6-5 and TRBJ1-1; TRBD1 aligns across 9 bases. V lost 6 bases, J lost 1 base, and 6 bases stayed unmatched. CDR1 and CDR2 from the germline V gene are MNHEY and SVGAGI. The CDR3 extends over 15 amino acids. CDR3 sequence (DNA): TGTGCCAGCAGACCCACAGGGGGCGGGAACACTGAAGCTTTCTTT. This encodes CASRPTGGGNTEAFF.

The rearrangement uses TRBV2 and TRBJ1-3; 9 nucleotides agree with TRBD1. CDR3 length equals 16 residues. Germline loops: CDR1 SNHLY, CDR2 FYNNEI. J gave up 0 bases and V 4 bases, and 4 bases lay outside the gene matches. CDR3: CASSAGQGYSGNTIYF. DNA for the CDR3: TGTGCCAGCAGTGCCGGACAGGGGTACTCTGGAAACACCATATATTTT.

The chain recombines TRBV14 with TRBJ1-6; D gene unclear. CDR1 and CDR2 from the germline V gene are SGHDN and FVKESK. The length of the CDR3 is 13 residues. The V gene lost 1 base and the J gene lost 5 bases, with 3 bases spanning the gap. Here the CDR3 reads CASSQVNNSPLHF. The CDR3 bases are TGTGCCAGCAGCCAAGTAAATAATTCACCCCTCCACTTT.

This sequence joins TRBV2 and TRBJ2-1; perhaps TRBD2 as D (6 bases). This CDR3 comprises 14 residues. Germline values: CDR1 SNHLY, CDR2 FYNNEI. Trimming took off 8 bases at V and 6 bases at J, with 17 bases between the two ends. The CDR3 spells CASERLERVNEQFF. The CDR3, as DNA: TGTGCCAGCGAGCGACTAGAACGAGTCAATGAGCAGTTCTTC.

The chain has TRBV29-1 and TRBJ1-2; D is unclear. Trimming pared 8 bases from V and 0 bases from J, leaving 16 bases between. Germline CDR1 SQVTM, CDR2 ANQGSEA. This CDR3 spans 14 amino acids. The CDR3 DNA sequence: TGCAGCCTCGGTCGGGGTTTAACTAACTATGGCTACACCTTC. Protein product: CSLGRGLTNYGYTF.

The gene calls are TRBV24-1 and TRBJ2-3; TRBD2 might be the D (7 bases). The V end was cut by 0 bases, the J end by 0 bases, with 12 bases between. The CDR3 runs to 17 residues. CDR1 is KGHDR, CDR2 SFDVKD, per germline. The CDR3 DNA reads TGTGCCACCAGTGATTTGCCACGGGGGGCTAGCACAGATACGCAGTATTTT. Protein: CATSDLPRGASTDTQYF.

The chain links TRBV5-6 to TRBJ2-3, with 8 bases identical to TRBD1. Germline trimming cut 4 bases from V and 2 bases from J; bases unmatched to any gene: 6. CDR1 and CDR2 from the germline V gene are SGHDT and YYEEEE. The CDR3 is 15 residues long. CDR3 loop: CASSARGQLTDTQYF. The DNA of the CDR3 is TGTGCCAGCAGCGCCAGGGGGCAACTCACAGATACGCAGTATTTT.

The chain employs TRBV6-5 and TRBJ1-1, with 10 bases aligning to TRBD1. The CDR3 sequence is 14 residues long. The trim removed 2 bases at V and 8 bases at J, leaving 5 bases unmatched. Germline-derived CDR1 and CDR2 are MNHEY and SVGAGI. CDR3 region: CASSYDRGPSEAFF. CDR3 sequence (DNA): TGTGCCAGCAGTTACGACAGGGGGCCGTCCGAAGCTTTCTTT.

The chain joins TRBV5-4 to TRBJ2-7, with 10 bases aligning to TRBD1. Germline assignment: CDR1 SGHNT and CDR2 YYREEE (reference sequence). The CDR3 loop spans 17 amino acids. Losses at the gene ends were 3 bases for V and 2 bases for J; bases not matched to a gene: 11. The CDR3 loop reads CASSSAPTGGVTYEQYV. As DNA, the CDR3 is TGTGCCAGCAGCTCGGCCCCGACAGGGGGCGTAACCTACGAGCAGTACGTC.

The chain joins TRBV5-5 to TRBJ2-5; 7 bases line up with TRBD1. Germline CDR1 is SGHKS and CDR2 is YYEKEE (reference sequence). CDR3 length: 17 amino acids. J lost 2 bases, V lost 4 bases, and 14 bases had no gene match. In DNA, the CDR3 is TGTGCCAGCAGCAAAGGGGCCGGGACAGAAGAACAAGAGACCCAGTACTTC. It translates to CASSKGAGTEEQETQYF. The full variable domain, in which reference TRBV5-5 and TRBJ2-5 provide the parts outside the CDR3, is DAGVTQSPTHLIKTRGQQVTLRCSPISGHKSVSWYQQVLGQGPQFIFQYYEKEERGRGNFPDRFSARQFPNYSSELNVNALLLGDSALYLCASSKGAGTEEQETQYFGPGTRLLVL.

The genes are TRBV2 and TRBJ1-1; D is perhaps TRBD1 (6 bases). The CDR3 length is 14 residues. Between the trimmed V and J ends, which lost 4 bases and 3 bases, there was a span of 12 bases. The germline V gene encodes CDR1 SNHLY and CDR2 FYNNEI. CDR3 amino acids: CASSGLGGDTEAFF. In DNA form, the CDR3 reads TGTGCCAGCAGTGGGCTAGGGGGGGACACTGAAGCTTTCTTT.

V usage is TRBV5-4 and J usage is TRBJ1-2; TRBD1 is a possible D gene (5 bases). The CDR3 contains 14 residues. V lost 0 bases and J lost 8, with 14 bases in between. CDR1 is SGHNT, CDR2 YYREEE, per germline (reference sequence). DNA for the CDR3: TGTGCCAGCAGCTTGGCCACCAGGGCTTGGGGCTACACCTTC. Translated, it gives CASSLATRAWGYTF.

The gene calls are TRBV18 and TRBJ1-1; D is uncertain. With 0 bases removed from V and 3 bases from J, the gap between germline ends came to 14 bases. The V gene's germline CDR1 is KGHSH and CDR2 LQKENI. The CDR3 sequence is 16 residues long. CDR3 nucleotides: TGTGCCAGCTCACCACCCAGGTGGGCGCAGGACACTGAAGCTTTCTTT. Translating it yields CASSPPRWAQDTEAFF.

The rearrangement joins TRBV5-6 to TRBJ2-5, with TRBD2 matching over 11 bases. The V gene end was trimmed by 4 bases and the J gene end by 5 bases; junction bases not matched to a gene: 7. The V gene's germline CDR1 is SGHDT and CDR2 YYEEEE. CDR3 length equals 15 residues. The CDR3 spells CASSKTLAGDETQYF. As DNA, the CDR3 is TGTGCCAGCAGCAAAACACTAGCGGGAGATGAGACCCAGTACTTC.

V usage is TRBV15 and J usage is TRBJ1-1, with a tentative D call TRBD1 (6 bases). Trimming removed 8 bases from V and 5 bases from J, with 18 bases in between. Germline V gives CDR1 LNHNV, CDR2 YYDKDF (reference sequence). The CDR3 runs to 14 residues. DNA of the CDR3: TGTGCCACCTCCCCCGGGGGGCCCCGAACTGAAGCTTTCTTT. Residues: CATSPGGPRTEAFF.

V gene TRBV6-6 combines with J gene TRBJ1-5; 7 nucleotides line up with TRBD1. This CDR3 contains 13 residues. The junction had 8 bases not matched to a gene; V was cut back by 10 bases and J by 5 bases. From germline, CDR1 is MNHNY and CDR2 SVGAGI (reference sequence). This CDR3 reads CATTGQPHQPQHF. For the CDR3, the DNA is TGTGCCACCACGGGACAGCCGCATCAGCCCCAGCATTTT.

The rearrangement links TRBV5-1 to TRBJ2-1, with D possibly TRBD1 on 7 matching bases. This CDR3 has 16 residues. Trimming took 4 bases from V and 5 from J, leaving 19 bases between them. Germline V gives CDR1 SGHRS, CDR2 YFSETQ. CDR3 amino acids: CASSAQGGGGNNEQFF. CDR3 DNA: TGCGCCAGCAGCGCCCAGGGGGGAGGAGGGAACAATGAGCAGTTCTTC. The full variable domain, with the rest looked up from reference TRBV5-1 and TRBJ2-1, is KAGVTQTPRYLIKTRGQQVTLSCSPISGHRSVSWYQQTPGQGLQFLFEYFSETQRNKGNFPGRFSGRQFSNSRSEMNVSTLELGDSALYLCASSAQGGGGNNEQFFGPGTRLTVL.

CDR3 in DNA: TGCAGTGCTATATATGACACTGAAGCTTTCTTT. Translating gives CSAIYDTEAFF. The genes are TRBV20-1 and TRBJ1-1, with D unresolved. The CDR3 contains 11 residues. Germline CDR1 and CDR2: DFQATT and SNEGSKA (reference sequence). Trimming pared 4 bases from V and 3 bases from J, leaving 6 bases between.

The gene calls are TRBV12-3 or TRBV12-4 and TRBJ2-2, with D perhaps matching TRBD2 (5 bases). V lost 3 bases to trimming and J lost 8 bases, with 10 bases between them. This CDR3 is built from 13 residues. CDR3 loop: CASSFRAGGELFF. DNA of the CDR3: TGTGCCAGCAGTTTTCGGGCGGGTGGGGAGCTGTTTTTT.

The chain couples TRBV6-6 to TRBJ2-5; 7 positions match TRBD1. There are 14 residues in the CDR3. V dropped 6 bases and J dropped 2; count of bases not matched to a gene: 6. From germline, CDR1 is MNHNY and CDR2 SVGAGI (reference sequence). Here the CDR3 reads CASRKQGLQETQYF. The CDR3 region has the DNA TGTGCCAGCAGAAAACAGGGGTTACAAGAGACCCAGTACTTC.

The chain recombines TRBV3-1 (or the pseudogene TRBV3-2) with TRBJ1-5, with D unclear. V was shortened by 0 bases and J by 0 bases, with 6 bases between the two germline ends. Germline-derived CDR1 and CDR2 are LGHDT and YNNKEL (reference sequence). This CDR3 comprises 15 residues. The CDR3 is CASSQDRASNQPQHF. CDR3 sequence (DNA): TGTGCCAGCAGCCAAGATCGCGCTAGCAATCAGCCCCAGCATTTT.

The genes are TRBV4-2 and TRBJ2-1; 16 nucleotides agree with TRBD2. V shed 8 bases and J 14 bases; nucleotides not matched to a gene: 3. CDR3 length: 12 amino acids. The germline V gene encodes CDR1 LGHNA and CDR2 YNFKEQ. The CDR3: CASGGLAGGEFF. As DNA, the CDR3 is TGTGCCAGCGGGGGACTAGCGGGAGGGGAGTTCTTC.

Written as DNA, the CDR3 is TGCGCCAGCAGTGGGACAGGGTACGATGAGCAGTTCTTC. Amino acids: CASSGTGYDEQFF. The chain joins TRBV10-2 to TRBJ2-1; 8 nucleotides agree with TRBD1. The CDR3 totals 13 residues. Germline V gene sequence: CDR1 WSHSY, CDR2 SAAADI. Trimming took 4 bases from V and 8 from J; bases not matched to a gene: 4.

As DNA, the CDR3 is TGTGCCAGCAGCACCAAGAACGGACTAGCGGGAGATGAGACCCAGTACTTC. Its protein product is CASSTKNGLAGDETQYF. The chain combines TRBV11-3 with TRBJ2-5, with 13 positions matching TRBD2. The CDR3 contains 17 residues. J gave up 5 bases and V 5 bases, and 11 bases lay outside the gene matches. Looked up from germline, CDR1 is SGHNT and CDR2 is YENEEA.

J is TRBJ2-2 and V is TRBV6-5, with TRBD2 matching 9 bases. Germline V gives CDR1 MNHEY, CDR2 SVGAGI. This CDR3 comprises 15 residues. V was pared by 8 bases and J by 6 bases, with 10 bases of the junction left unmatched. CDR3 nucleotide sequence: TGTGCCAGCCCGAATGTAGCGGGGGTGGCCGGGGAGCTGTTTTTT. Translating it yields CASPNVAGVAGELFF.